One T cell receptor (beta chain) is described in this entry. Its antigen remains unknown. The germline V and J ends were trimmed by 0 bases and 4 bases, with 9 bases remaining between them. The CDR3 has 15 residues. The germline CDR1 and CDR2 sequences are SGHAT and FQNNGV. Each CDR3 protein gets one entry after TCRdb re-called the reads with MiXCR. Here the sample spans around 770,000 distinct CDR3 sequences, 25% to 30% being singletons. The data derive from a study of T cell repertoires in cytomegalovirus infection. The material was cultured CD8+ T cells from PBMCs, obtained from culture after CMV antigen stimulation. The chain joins TRBV11-2 to TRBJ2-2; D is undetermined. The sequence was obtained from a human donor in good health (CMV status not recorded). Some clones in this sample may be carry-over from other donors' samples. The CDR3 DNA reads TGTGCCAGCAGCTTAGAATCGATAAGCACCGGGGAGCTGTTTTTT. It codes for CASSLESISTGELFF.